A few counts support the clone carrying this T cell receptor beta chain. As yet, its antigen is unknown. The data are from a study of T cell responses to AZD1222 COVID-19 vaccine. Study outcomes and limitations: Baseline serology detected seropositivity in only 5 or 6 AZD1222 recipients. Clonal diversity was possibly underestimated, and white British individuals and females predominated among donors. Reportedly, close to half of spike-specific TCRs are directed against unmutated variant regions.

Profiling relied on immunoSEQ multiplex PCR, and the TCRdb table lists in-frame clones only, not all of them. The sample has approximately 110,000 clones; approximately 91% are singletons. The source of this sequence is an adult in good health. Sample: peripheral blood, taken on day 0 of MenACWY control vaccination.

CDR3 in amino acids: CSVGTPRSGNTIYF. The CDR3 DNA reads TGCAGCGTGGGGACACCTCGCTCTGGAAACACCATATATTTT. The rearrangement uses TRBV29-1 and TRBJ1-3; weak D call: TRBD1 (6 bases). The CDR3 length is 14 residues. V was clipped by 6 bases and J by 0 bases, with 12 bases between them. The V gene's germline CDR1 is SQVTM and CDR2 ANQGSEA.